This TCR beta chain was identified during a study of blood T cell repertoires in COVID-19. The wider study: T cells, B-cell-depleted T cells, or PBMCs provided the cDNA or gDNA that served as material.

Patients in Seattle were enrolled during active infection, then followed longitudinally. As concerns this clone: Distinct nucleotide sequences in the sample also encode this CDR3.

Libraries were prepared by immunoSEQ multiplex PCR; TCRdb keeps only in-frame clonotypes and omits some of them. In the table there are some 150,000 clones, approximately 80% of which are singletons. The germline gives CDR1 SGHTA, CDR2 FQGTGA. V lost 5 bases, J lost 8 bases, and 12 bases lay in between. The CDR3 has 12 residues. The TCR sequence derives from a woman aged 55-69 years with COVID-19, enrolled during active disease. The chain carries TRBV7-3 and TRBJ1-1, with D tentatively TRBD1 (5 bases). What was sequenced was peripheral blood. The CDR3 sequence: CASSLGTAEAFF. The CDR3 region has the DNA TGTGCCAGCAGCCTGGGGACTGCCGAAGCTTTCTTT.